This TCR beta chain was recorded in a study of blood T cells in healthy people across ages. This clonotype was seen only a few times. With 7 bases clipped from V and 5 bases from J, the junction kept 18 bases outside the gene matches. The CDR3 sequence is 16 residues long. Germline values: CDR1 DFQATT, CDR2 SNEGSKA (reference sequence). Primed by a sample-barcoded 5' primer and a J-beta primer mix, a second PCR proceeded for 7 to 11 cycles. In TCRdb, the 5' RACE reads were re-called with MiXCR into one record per CDR3 protein. The repertoire holds hundreds of thousands of distinct CDR3 sequences, with about half as singletons.

The receptor's source is a woman in her sixties or seventies in good health. The chain couples TRBV20-1 to TRBJ2-5; 8 positions match TRBD2. The sequenced sample was blood. Here the CDR3 reads CSGPEPAGGGHETQYF. CDR3 sequence (DNA): TGCAGTGGACCAGAGCCCGCAGGCGGGGGGCACGAGACCCAGTACTTC.